The rows below give T cell receptor beta chains drawn from one sample of a study of high-grade serous ovarian cancer treatment subgroups. Method: immunoSEQ multiplex PCR; TCRdb's copy keeps in-frame clones and lacks some. This sample has approximately 4,100 clones, with roughly 74% found just once. The sample consisted of tumor tissue. The receptors here all came from a human donor with high-grade serous ovarian cancer. Both conserved end residues are part of each CDR3. The D gene is left open where the match is weak. Expanded clones are given a class, and other clones once, few, many or no size at all.

J gene,D gene,V gene,clone size,CDR3 protein,CDR3 DNA
TRBJ1-1,-,TRBV13,-,CASSYGRLTEAFF,TGTGCCAGCAGTTACGGCAGGCTGACTGAAGCTTTCTTT
TRBJ2-5,TRBD2,TRBV11-2,-,CASSLGASGGQQETQYF,TGTGCCAGCAGCTTAGGAGCGAGCGGGGGGCAACAAGAGACCCAGTACTTC
TRBJ2-7,-,TRBV2,large,CASSEEDYEQYF,TGTGCCAGCAGTGAAGAGGACTACGAGCAGTACTTC
TRBJ2-3,-,TRBV2,-,CASSEALVITDTQYF,TGTGCCAGCAGTGAAGCGCTGGTTATCACAGATACGCAGTATTTT
TRBJ2-3,TRBD1,TRBV4-3,-,CASSLGQGRGTDTQYF,TGCGCCAGCAGCCTCGGACAGGGGAGAGGGACAGATACGCAGTATTTT
TRBJ1-5,-,TRBV4-3,-,CASSQEQGVYQPQHF,TGCGCCAGCAGCCAAGAACAGGGTGTCTATCAGCCCCAGCATTTT
TRBJ2-2,-,TRBV11-2,-,CASSLEMTYRDGELFF,TGTGCCAGCAGCTTAGAGATGACCTACAGGGACGGGGAGCTGTTTTTT
TRBJ1-3,-,TRBV5-1,-,CASGPDWGNTIYF,TGCGCCAGCGGCCCGGACTGGGGAAACACCATATATTTT
TRBJ1-3,TRBD1,TRBV10-3,-,CASKDRTISGNTIYF,TGTGCCAGCAAGGACAGGACGATCTCTGGAAACACCATATATTTT
TRBJ2-1,TRBD1,TRBV6-1,-,CAGGQGTNNEQFF,TGTGCCGGGGGACAGGGGACCAACAATGAGCAGTTCTTC
TRBJ2-5,-,TRBV21-1,-,CASSNGTSSYQETQYF,TGTGCCAGCAGCAATGGGACAAGCTCGTACCAAGAGACCCAGTACTTC
TRBJ2-3,-,TRBV10-3,few,CAISVKVGFTDTQYF,TGTGCCATCAGTGTAAAGGTCGGGTTCACAGATACGCAGTATTTT
TRBJ1-5,TRBD1,TRBV4-1,-,CASSHGTGVNQPQHF,TGCGCCAGCAGCCACGGGACAGGTGTGAATCAGCCCCAGCATTTT
TRBJ2-7,TRBD1,TRBV5-6,-,CASSPSNRGRHEQYF,TGTGCCAGCAGCCCCTCTAACAGGGGGCGTCACGAGCAGTACTTC
TRBJ1-1,-,TRBV27,once,CASGRGGTTEAFF,TGTGCCAGCGGTCGGGGAGGGACCACTGAAGCTTTCTTT
TRBJ1-6,-,TRBV10-3,-,CAISELGANSPLHF,TGTGCCATCAGTGAGCTGGGGGCTAATTCACCCCTCCACTTT
TRBJ1-4,TRBD1,TRBV7-9,-,CASSSGQGSNEKLFF,TGTGCCAGCAGCTCGGGACAGGGGTCTAATGAAAAACTGTTTTTT
TRBJ2-7,TRBD1,TRBV27,-,CASLYRQGSSYEQYF,TGTGCCAGCCTTTACAGACAGGGTTCCTCCTACGAGCAGTACTTC
TRBJ1-6,-,TRBV2,-,CASSEGRPVGSPLHF,TGTGCCAGCAGTGAAGGCAGGCCGGTCGGCTCACCCCTCCACTTT
TRBJ2-7,-,TRBV21-1,-,CASSAHSRHEQYF,TGTGCCAGCAGCGCCCATTCTCGCCACGAGCAGTACTTC
TRBJ1-1,-,TRBV2,-,CASSQKTANTEAFF,TGTGCCAGCAGTCAGAAGACAGCGAACACTGAAGCTTTCTTT
TRBJ1-4,-,TRBV20-1,-,CSAARNEKLFF,TGCAGTGCGGCGAGGAATGAAAAACTGTTTTTT
TRBJ2-1,TRBD1,TRBV2,-,CASTKTDRAPYNEQFF,TGTGCCAGCACAAAGACTGACAGGGCCCCCTACAATGAGCAGTTCTTC
TRBJ1-5,-,TRBV6-1,-,CASSEWARGNQPQHF,TGTGCCAGCAGTGAATGGGCGCGTGGCAATCAGCCCCAGCATTTT
TRBJ1-1,TRBD1,TRBV11-2,-,CASSLGQAVRAFF,TGTGCCAGCAGCCTCGGACAGGCTGTTCGTGCTTTCTTT
TRBJ2-1,TRBD2,TRBV6-5,-,CASSYFPSGNNEQFF,TGTGCCAGCAGTTACTTTCCTAGCGGAAACAATGAGCAGTTCTTC